The present T cell receptor beta chain was sequenced within a study of shared clonotypes between healthy human individuals. Naive CD8 cells lacked CD45RO and underwent positive selection for CCR7, leaving out terminally differentiated effector memory CD45RA+ cells. Notes on this clone: The antigen remains unidentified.

Trimming shortened V by 1 base and J by 7 bases, and 16 bases separated the two germline ends. The germline V gene has CDR1 SGHVS and CDR2 FQNEAQ. This CDR3 region has 15 residues. Sorted-subset replicate PCR reactions contained about 200 ng DNA, corresponding to about 30,000 T cell genomes. Clones were sequenced by immunoSEQ multiplex PCR, and TCRdb holds only the in-frame ones, with some missing. This repertoire shows some 600,000 clones, around 96% found once; its top ten account for about 0.11%. Regarding the study as a whole: The study sampled only blood, and tissue repertoires likely differ. Clonotype sharing across several donors was observed for 4% to 5.5% of naive CD4 clonotypes.

The receptor comes from a woman between 25 and 40 years old in good health. What was sequenced was naive CD8+ T cells sorted from blood. V gene TRBV7-8 combines with J gene TRBJ2-5; D possibly corresponds to TRBD1 (5 bases). The CDR3 region is CASSLEVGRRRTQYF. The CDR3 bases are TGTGCCAGCAGCTTAGAAGTGGGGCGAAGGCGGACCCAGTACTTC.